This T cell receptor beta chain was recovered during a study of OX40 agonist ivuxolimab in advanced cancers. Patients were excluded for autoimmune disease history or systemic immunosuppression. The repertoire was sequenced with immunoSEQ multiplex PCR; TCRdb's copy has only in-frame clones and lacks some. The sample shows over 5,000 clones, around four fifths of them seen only once. This TCR was sampled from an adult with an advanced solid tumor such as melanoma, head and neck, liver or kidney cancer. The source material was CD4+ or CD8+ T cells sorted from blood, sampled in a trial of the OX40 agonist ivuxolimab.

CDR3 protein: CASSLENGYEQYF. DNA for the CDR3: TGTGCCAGCAGCTTAGAAAATGGGTACGAGCAGTACTTC. This rearrangement joins TRBV7-3 to TRBJ2-7, with D unclear. CDR1 and CDR2 (germline): SGHTA, FQGTGA. Between the trimmed V and J ends, which lost 2 bases and 4 bases, there was a span of 9 bases. CDR3 length: 13 residues.